This T cell receptor beta chain was captured in a study of cytomegalovirus exposure and HLA in healthy donors. Findings of the study overall: Diagnosis of cytomegalovirus status made by the classifier reportedly showed high specificity and sensitivity. Association of a missense DCLRE1C variant with TCR beta V- and J-gene trimming was reported in a later analysis.

This clone was counted a few times. Its antigen is currently unknown. Other DNA sequences within the sample encode an identical CDR3. Both 60 Vbeta primers and 13 Jbeta primers went into the PCR. The data were produced by immunoSEQ multiplex PCR, yet TCRdb's version contains in-frame clones alone and is incomplete. The sample yields about 220,000 clones, more than 65% seen once. Trimming took 0 bases from V and 1 from J, leaving 7 bases between them. There are 14 residues in the CDR3. Germline V CDR1 and CDR2: SGHRS, YFSETQ. The TCR originated in a man between 18 and 35 years old in good health and CMV-seronegative. Input material: PBMCs. The chain uses TRBV5-1 and TRBJ2-5; D remains ambiguous. CDR3 sequence: CASSLAALQETQYF. In nucleotides, the CDR3 is TGCGCCAGCAGCTTGGCAGCGCTCCAAGAGACCCAGTACTTC.